The 17 T cell receptor beta chains presented below share a single source sample, sequenced in a study of T-cell reconstitution after alpha-beta-depleted transplantation in children. TCRbeta library preparation incorporated unique molecular identifiers. One entry per CDR3 protein, called by TCRdb with MiXCR from the PCR reads. The sample holds fewer than 750,000 distinct CDR3 sequences; roughly 27% are singletons and the top ten take about 35%. The sample consisted of PBMCs, taken before TCRalphabeta/CD19-depleted stem cell transplant. Receptors were obtained from a boy under two years old with Wiskott-Aldrich syndrome, due to receive a stem cell transplant.

The chain employs TRBV20-1 and TRBJ1-2, with TRBD1 matching 8 bases. Per the germline V gene, CDR1 is DFQATT and CDR2 is SNEGSKA (reference sequence). This CDR3 has 14 residues. Losses at the gene ends were 1 base for V and 5 bases for J; bases not matched to a gene: 6. The CDR3 region has the DNA TGCAGTGCTAGAGGGCAGGGGGCGTATTATGGCTACACCTTC. This translates into CSARGQGAYYGYTF.

This clonotype was seen a single time. This chain joins TRBV7-3 and TRBJ2-3; D is perhaps TRBD2 (5 bases). The V gene's germline CDR1 is SGHTA and CDR2 FQGTGA. The CDR3 runs to 14 residues. The V end lost 2 bases, the J end lost 6 bases, and 12 bases lay between the germline ends. The CDR3: CASSLGSSWDTQYF. In DNA, the CDR3 is TGTGCCAGCAGCTTAGGGTCTAGCTGGGATACGCAGTATTTT.

This chain uses TRBV7-9 with TRBJ2-5; perhaps TRBD1 as D (7 bases). Trimming stripped 0 bases from V and 3 bases from J, with 11 bases between. The V gene's germline CDR1 is SEHNR and CDR2 FQNEAQ (reference sequence). The CDR3 consists of 15 residues. CDR3 sequence (DNA): TGTGCCAGCAGCTTAGCCGCAGGGGGGAAAGAGACCCAGTACTTC. Protein product: CASSLAAGGKETQYF.

This clonotype was seen more than once but under ten times. The CDR3 sequence: CASTLKDWIKETQYF. The CDR3 bases are TGTGCCAGCACCTTGAAGGACTGGATTAAAGAGACCCAGTACTTC. The chain links TRBV11-2 to TRBJ2-5; D might be TRBD2 (5 bases). Looked up from germline, CDR1 is SGHAT and CDR2 is FQNNGV. The CDR3 is made up of 15 amino acids. V dropped 7 bases and J dropped 3 bases, with 18 bases sitting between them.

To note about this clonotype: This likely comes from a read error, as the CDR3 has no conserved phenylalanine or tryptophan at its end. The chain's CDR3 is CASSVEWFQETQYL. For the CDR3, the DNA is TGTGCCAGCAGCGTGGAATGGTTCCAAGAGACCCAGTACTTG. The rearrangement uses TRBV9 and TRBJ2-5; D gene ambiguous. V was trimmed by 2 bases and J by 1 base, leaving 9 bases between them. The germline V gene has CDR1 SGDLS and CDR2 YYNGEE. The CDR3 consists of 14 residues.

This sequence joins TRBV7-2 and TRBJ2-1; possibly TRBD1 for D (5 bases). The germline V gene encodes CDR1 SGHTA and CDR2 FQGNSA. The CDR3 contains 14 residues. Trimming removed 4 bases from V and 6 bases from J, with 13 bases in between. In DNA form, the CDR3 reads TGTGCCAGCAGCTCAAGGGGAATATCCAATGAGCAGTTCTTC. Protein sequence: CASSSRGISNEQFF.

This clonotype was recorded a few times. The chain recombines TRBV12-3 or TRBV12-4 with TRBJ2-4, with D possibly matching TRBD2 (6 bases). V was clipped by 6 bases and J by 13 bases, with 16 bases between them. The CDR3 runs 12 residues. The CDR3, as DNA: TGTGCCAGCAGCCGACTAGATCGGCGGCAGTACTTC. It is translated as CASSRLDRRQYF.

This clonotype appeared a few times. This chain connects TRBV5-6 to TRBJ2-4; D assignment may be TRBD1 or TRBD2 (5 bases each). CDR1 and CDR2 from the germline V gene are SGHDT and YYEEEE. The CDR3 consists of 18 residues. V dropped 1 base and J dropped 0 bases, with 17 bases sitting between them. As DNA, the CDR3 is TGTGCCAGCAGCTTGTTCAAACTGGGGACGTTAGCCAAAAACATTCAGTACTTC. Amino acids: CASSLFKLGTLAKNIQYF.

The chain couples TRBV2 to TRBJ2-1; TRBD2 aligns across 9 bases. This CDR3 is 15 amino acids long. V lost 6 bases, J lost 6 bases, and 9 bases stayed unmatched. Germline V gene sequence: CDR1 SNHLY, CDR2 FYNNEI. The CDR3 sequence is CASRASGRPPNEQFF. The CDR3 DNA is TGTGCCAGCAGGGCGAGCGGGAGGCCGCCCAATGAGCAGTTCTTC.

The chain combines TRBV2 with TRBJ1-2; D remains ambiguous. The CDR3 sequence is 15 residues long. Germline assignment: CDR1 SNHLY and CDR2 FYNNEI. The V gene lost 2 bases and the J gene lost 1 base, with 11 bases spanning the gap. CDR3 region: CASSETQTSNYGYTF. CDR3 nucleotide sequence: TGTGCCAGCAGTGAAACCCAGACAAGTAACTATGGCTACACCTTC.

There are a few counts of this clonotype. The V call is TRBV5-1, the J call TRBJ2-1, with 10 bases fitting TRBD2. CDR3 length: 18 amino acids. CDR1 is SGHRS, CDR2 YFSETQ, per germline. J gave up 8 bases and V 1 base, and 15 bases lay outside the gene matches. The CDR3 DNA follows: TGCGCCAGCAGCTTGCTTCCTAGCGGGAGTAGTAGTAGCTATGAGCAGTTCTTC. Translating it yields CASSLLPSGSSSSYEQFF. Looking up the rest from reference TRBV5-1 and TRBJ2-1 gives the full variable domain: KAGVTQTPRYLIKTRGQQVTLSCSPISGHRSVSWYQQTPGQGLQFLFEYFSETQRNKGNFPGRFSGRQFSNSRSEMNVSTLELGDSALYLCASSLLPSGSSSSYEQFFGPGTRLTVL.

This clonotype was recorded a few times. V is TRBV6-1 and J is TRBJ1-2; possible D gene TRBD1, 6 bases. From germline, CDR1 is MNHNS and CDR2 SASEGT. The CDR3 totals 14 residues. The V gene lost 6 bases and the J gene lost 4 bases, with 15 bases spanning the gap. The CDR3, as DNA: TGTGCCAGCAGACGCAGGGGAGAAGGCTATGGCTACACCTTC. Protein product: CASRRRGEGYGYTF.

The chain employs TRBV20-1 and TRBJ2-7; 8 bases are shared with TRBD2. Germline V gives CDR1 DFQATT, CDR2 SNEGSKA (reference sequence). J was trimmed by 6 bases and V by 2 bases; bases with no gene match: 6. This CDR3 spans 13 amino acids. CDR3 nucleotide sequence: TGCAGTGCTAGAACGGGAGGGGGAGCCGAGCAGTACTTC. Amino acids: CSARTGGGAEQYF.

V and J are TRBV11-2 and TRBJ2-1; tentatively, D is TRBD2 (6 bases). The CDR3 loop spans 13 amino acids. The V end lost 5 bases, the J end lost 10 bases, and 15 bases lay between the germline ends. Germline-derived CDR1 and CDR2 are SGHAT and FQNNGV. The CDR3, as DNA: TGTGCCAGCAGCCCTCTTACTAGCTCGGAGCAGTTCTTC. Translation: CASSPLTSSEQFF.

This chain uses TRBV29-1 with TRBJ2-1, with 8 bases that match TRBD2. CDR3 size: 14 residues. Germline CDR1 reads SQVTM; CDR2 reads ANQGSEA. The junction had 7 bases not matched to a gene; V was cut back by 3 bases and J by 6 bases. DNA of the CDR3: TGCAGCGTTGATTTAGGCCTAGCGGGCAATGAGCAGTTCTTC. It translates to CSVDLGLAGNEQFF.

This chain joins TRBV5-1 and TRBJ2-2, with D maybe TRBD2 (6 bases). This CDR3 contains 17 residues. Germline V gives CDR1 SGHRS, CDR2 YFSETQ. V dropped 0 bases and J dropped 4 bases, with 16 bases sitting between them. The CDR3 nucleotides read TGCGCCAGCAGCTTGGAGGTCTGGCGGGGTGCCACCGGGGAGCTGTTTTTT. The encoded protein is CASSLEVWRGATGELFF.

The chain employs TRBV4-2 and TRBJ2-2; D is uncertain. In germline, CDR1 is LGHNA, CDR2 YNFKEQ. The length of the CDR3 is 17 residues. V was cut by 0 bases and J by 0 bases, with 11 bases left in between. The CDR3 loop is CASSQDIGFANTGELFF. The CDR3, as DNA: TGTGCCAGCAGCCAAGATATTGGGTTCGCGAACACCGGGGAGCTGTTTTTT.